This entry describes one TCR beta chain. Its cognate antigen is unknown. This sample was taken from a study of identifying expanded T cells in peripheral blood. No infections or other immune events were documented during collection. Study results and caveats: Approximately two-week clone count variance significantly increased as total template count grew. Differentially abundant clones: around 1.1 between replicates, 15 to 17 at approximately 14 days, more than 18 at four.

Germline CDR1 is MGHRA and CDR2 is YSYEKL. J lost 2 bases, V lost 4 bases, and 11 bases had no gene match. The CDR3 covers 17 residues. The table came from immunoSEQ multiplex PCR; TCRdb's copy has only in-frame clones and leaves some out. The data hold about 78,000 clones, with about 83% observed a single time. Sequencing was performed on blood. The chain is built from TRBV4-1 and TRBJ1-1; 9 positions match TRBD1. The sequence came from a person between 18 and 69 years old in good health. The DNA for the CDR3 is TGCGCCAGCAGCCCCACAGGGGGCGGGAACCTTAACACTGAAGCTTTCTTT. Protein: CASSPTGGGNLNTEAFF.